This TCR beta chain was profiled in a study of blood T cell repertoires in COVID-19. About the research overall: Before being deemed recovered, Cohort 3 donors had two negative PCRs, clearance, or symptom resolution.

V dropped 6 bases and J dropped 4; count of bases not matched to a gene: 16. Germline CDR1 MDHEN, CDR2 SYDVKM. This CDR3 spans 17 amino acids. In assigning cohorts, the study relied on participant-reported clinical history. TCRdb's copy holds only in-frame clones and misses some; the assay was immunoSEQ multiplex PCR. Seen here are approximately 190,000 clones, about 85% observed once, and the top ten hold 20% to 25%. The chain joins TRBV28 to TRBJ1-2; 8 bases agree with TRBD1. The sequencing sample was made of PBMCs or T cells enriched from blood (not recorded which). The receptor comes from a woman in her 40s in a cohort exposed to, infected with or recovered from COVID-19 (not recorded which). The DNA of the CDR3 is TGTGCCAGCAGACTGACGGACAGGGTCCCCGATGGCTATGGCTACACCTTC. It encodes CASRLTDRVPDGYGYTF.